A single T cell receptor (beta chain) is shown here with its context. No antigen is known for it. No much larger clone exists at a distance of one base, and base qualities are not known. This entry comes from a study of T cell responses to AZD1222 COVID-19 vaccine listed by TCRdb under 2021. Describing the broader study: A total of over 230 trial participants underwent TCR sequencing, of whom roughly 210 received two doses of AZD1222 and about 26 received two doses of the MenACWY control vaccine. Enrollment into the trials was organized by age into subgroups of 18-55, 56-69 and 70-plus years, and those subgroups contained approximately 150, 30 and 60 TCR-sequenced participants, respectively. Overall study outcomes, separate from this receptor: Nearly half of unique spike-specific TCRs reportedly recognized epitopes outside regions mutated in the B.1.351 and B.1.1.7 variants. Most participants were white British and females outnumbered males, and the authors suggested that clonal diversity may have been underestimated. Vaccine-associated CD4 TCRs spanned the whole spike protein, with dominant responses in regions 160-218 and 743-854. Conclusions about previously exposed vaccinees were limited because only 6 or 7 AZD1222 recipients were SARS-CoV-2 seropositive at baseline. No day 14 peak-response samples were available, so repertoires were characterized only after the peak T cell response. After two AZD1222 doses, both the breadth and the depth of spike-specific TCRs were significantly higher than at day 0 and than in MenACWY recipients. In the small 56-69-year group, the increase in depth fell short of significance, most likely because of low power.

The time point label, as the study defines it: about 28 days (+/-7) after the second vaccine dose. AZD1222 recipients given second doses at about 4 weeks or at about 12 weeks were pooled, since spike-specific TCR depth and breadth were not found to differ between the two schedules. Vaccinee samples came from UK trials COV001 and COV002, including a single-blind randomized controlled phase 2/3 trial of AZD1222 (ChAdOx1 nCoV-19) in healthy adults. For TCRbeta chain sequencing, PBMC samples were collected from trial participants at day 0 and at day 28 after the second dose. CDR1 and CDR2 (SGHDT, YYEEEE) derive from the germline V gene. The CDR3 goes from the cysteine to the phenylalanine over 14 residues. Kept here is only the CDR3 DNA, which spans 42 bases and is read in frame from base 1. V is pared back by 0 bases and J by 1 base, with 7 bases lying between the germline termini. The CDR3 regions of human TCRbeta chains were analyzed by immunosequencing. The original methods were these. Repertoire TCRs were matched against a reference library of SARS-CoV-2-specific TCRs generated with the MIRA antigen-specificity platform. Breadth was defined as the fraction of unique TCRs that were SARS-CoV-2-associated, and depth was defined as the fraction of total T cells that were SARS-CoV-2-associated. Each spike-specific TCR was assigned to its reactive spike region and to a CD4 or CD8 class using the MIRA data. Log10-transformed breadth and depth values were compared by one-way ANOVA with Sidak's multiple comparisons tests. The clones in this table, taken by TCRdb from immuneACCESS, are in-frame only. Not every clone is retained; where verified, under half of the shortfall comes from an unresolved V gene, and the cause of the rest is unknown. V and J calls plus clone size are reproduced from that table; the DNA served to infer D and trimming. For this sample there are about 120,000 clones; roughly 90% appear just once. In total, the top ten clones hold about 2.5% of the sample.

This chain is built from TRBV5-6 and TRBJ2-5; no D segment can be confidently identified. The sample consisted of peripheral blood, taken 28 days after the second AZD1222 dose. The clonotype comes from an adult who received the AZD1222 COVID-19 vaccine. For the CDR3, the sequence is CASSLVAVQETQYF. The bases read TGTGCCAGCAGCTTGGTGGCCGTCCAAGAGACCCAGTACTTC.